This T cell receptor (beta chain) is from a study of response to subunit inactivated influenza vaccine. Overall study results and limits: Each seasonal influenza vaccination, the authors suggested, recruits few new T cells.

The V end was cut by 4 bases, the J end by 7 bases, with 16 bases between. This CDR3 is 15 amino acids long. Germline loops: CDR1 LGHNA, CDR2 YSLEER. This clonotype was found a few times. What it recognizes is unknown. One entry per CDR3 protein results from TCRdb running MiXCR on the RT-PCR reads. Of 750,000 to 850,000 distinct CDR3 sequences listed, around 18% are singletons. This TCR derives from a man between 45 and 60 years old who received an inactivated influenza vaccine. This specimen consisted of PBMCs from blood, obtained 5 to 6 days after vaccination. The chain is built from TRBV4-3 and TRBJ2-2, with D tentatively TRBD1 (6 bases). CDR3 nucleotides: TGCGCCAGCAGCCCGCCACAGGGAACGGGCGGGGAGCTGTTTTTT. This translates into CASSPPQGTGGELFF.